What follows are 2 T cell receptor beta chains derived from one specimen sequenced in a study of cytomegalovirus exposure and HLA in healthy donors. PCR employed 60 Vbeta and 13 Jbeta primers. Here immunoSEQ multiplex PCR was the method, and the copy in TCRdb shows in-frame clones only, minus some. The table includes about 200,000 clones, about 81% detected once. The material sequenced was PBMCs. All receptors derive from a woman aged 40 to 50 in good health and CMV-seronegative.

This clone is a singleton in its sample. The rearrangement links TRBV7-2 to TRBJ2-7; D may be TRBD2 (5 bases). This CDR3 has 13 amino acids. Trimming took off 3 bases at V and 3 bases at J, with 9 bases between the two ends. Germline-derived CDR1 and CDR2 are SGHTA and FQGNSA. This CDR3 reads CASSLGAFYEQYF. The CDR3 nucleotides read TGTGCCAGCAGCTTGGGAGCGTTCTACGAGCAGTACTTC.

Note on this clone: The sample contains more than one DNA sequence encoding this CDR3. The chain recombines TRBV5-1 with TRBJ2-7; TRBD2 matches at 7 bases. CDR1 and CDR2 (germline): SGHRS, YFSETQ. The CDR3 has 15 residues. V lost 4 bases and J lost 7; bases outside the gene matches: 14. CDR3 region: CASSRPTGGIGEQYF. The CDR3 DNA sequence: TGCGCCAGCAGCCGACCTACCGGGGGGATAGGAGAGCAGTACTTC.